This is a list of T cell receptor beta chains from one sample in a study of T cell responses to AZD1222 COVID-19 vaccine. The assay was immunoSEQ multiplex PCR, and TCRdb's table has in-frame clones only and misses some. The sample lists around 100,000 clones, around 91% occurring once. Sequences were derived from peripheral blood, sampled on day 0 of AZD1222 vaccination. These TCRs come from an adult in good health. The CDR3 runs from the conserved cysteine through the conserved F or W. A D gene is named only where the DNA matches it firmly. Size tells how often a clone was seen (once, few, many) or the class of an expanded clone, and some rows leave it out.

>TRBD1|TRBJ1-1|TRBV10-3|once
CAIRSGQGKRAFF
TGTGCCATCAGGTCTGGACAGGGTAAGAGAGCTTTCTTT
>TRBD2|TRBJ2-7|TRBV5-8|-
CASRFGGVYEQYF
TGTGCCAGCAGGTTTGGGGGGGTGTACGAGCAGTACTTC
>-|TRBJ2-5|TRBV5-5|-
CASSLDRSQQETQYF
TGTGCCAGCAGCTTGGACAGGAGCCAGCAAGAGACCCAGTACTTC
>-|TRBJ1-5|TRBV5-6|-
CASSPSGTPNQPQHF
TGTGCCAGCAGCCCTTCCGGGACTCCGAATCAGCCCCAGCATTTT
>-|TRBJ2-7|TRBV5-6|-
CASNPGTSYSDEQYF
TGTGCCAGCAACCCAGGGACATCTTATTCTGACGAGCAGTACTTC
>-|TRBJ2-7|TRBV5-4|once
CASSPDNSPSYEQYF
TGTGCCAGCAGCCCTGATAATAGTCCGTCCTACGAGCAGTACTTC
>TRBD2|TRBJ2-7|TRBV7-9|-
CASSRTSGTYEQYF
TGTGCCAGCAGCCGGACTAGCGGCACCTACGAGCAGTACTTC
>-|TRBJ2-7|TRBV5-1|once
CASSQGALTGREQYF
TGCGCCAGCAGCCAAGGAGCCCTTACGGGGAGGGAGCAGTACTTC
>TRBD2|TRBJ2-7|TRBV5-4|-
CASSSLAGAEQYF
TGTGCCAGCAGCTCCCTAGCGGGAGCCGAGCAGTACTTC
>TRBD2|TRBJ2-1|TRBV28|-
CASSFPGLVVSEQFF
TGTGCCAGCAGTTTCCCCGGACTAGTGGTTAGTGAGCAGTTCTTC
>-|TRBJ1-6|TRBV30|-
CAWGVDGSYNSPLHF
TGTGCCTGGGGGGTTGACGGAAGCTATAATTCACCCCTCCACTTT
>-|TRBJ2-7|TRBV30|-
CACRRTSYEQYF
TGTGCCTGCCGTCGGACCTCCTACGAGCAGTACTTC
>TRBD2|TRBJ2-7|TRBV30|-
CAWSRAGVYEQYF
TGTGCCTGGAGCCGGGCGGGAGTCTACGAGCAGTACTTC
>TRBD1|TRBJ1-5|TRBV6-1|-
CASSEDRSLQPQHF
TGTGCCAGCAGTGAGGACAGGTCCCTTCAGCCCCAGCATTTT
>-|TRBJ1-2|TRBV5-6|-
CASSFRAGYTF
TGTGCCAGCAGCTTCCGGGCTGGCTACACCTTC
>TRBD2|TRBJ2-7|TRBV9|once
CASSARDYLGEQYF
TGTGCCAGCAGCGCCCGGGACTATCTTGGCGAGCAGTACTTC
>-|TRBJ2-7|TRBV19|-
CASKLEAGQIYEQYF
TGTGCCAGTAAACTGGAGGCGGGACAGATCTACGAGCAGTACTTC
>-|TRBJ2-1|TRBV19|-
CASTRQYGYEQFF
TGTGCCAGTACCCGACAGTACGGCTATGAGCAGTTCTTC
>-|TRBJ1-1|TRBV19|-
CASSIGQMNTEAFF
TGTGCCAGTAGTATAGGGCAGATGAACACTGAAGCTTTCTTT
>-|TRBJ1-2|TRBV5-6|-
CASSSQVYGYTF
TGTGCCAGCAGCTCACAGGTATATGGCTACACCTTC
>-|TRBJ1-2|TRBV28|-
CASTPWPGRSYTF
TGTGCCAGCACCCCCTGGCCAGGGCGAAGCTACACCTTC
>TRBD1|TRBJ1-2|TRBV25-1|-
CASRLTGDYGYTF
TGTGCCAGCAGATTGACAGGGGACTATGGCTACACCTTC
>-|TRBJ2-2|TRBV7-9|-
CASSSPGLLGAGELFF
TGTGCCAGCAGCTCTCCGGGACTCCTAGGGGCCGGGGAGCTGTTTTTT
>-|TRBJ1-5|TRBV28|-
CASNRPHNDQPQHF
TGTGCCAGCAACCGACCCCACAACGATCAGCCCCAGCATTTT
>-|TRBJ2-1|TRBV30|-
CAMPGPAHNEQFF
TGTGCGATGCCAGGACCGGCGCATAATGAGCAGTTCTTC
>-|TRBJ2-1|TRBV18|-
CASSPWVSNEQFF
TGTGCCAGCTCACCCTGGGTCAGTAATGAGCAGTTCTTC
>TRBD1|TRBJ1-1|TRBV5-4|-
CASSYGQGDTEAFF
TGTGCCAGCAGCTACGGACAGGGGGACACTGAAGCTTTCTTT
>TRBD2|TRBJ2-1|TRBV7-8|-
CASSPFVSGGTYNEQFF
TGTGCCAGCAGCCCTTTTGTGTCCGGGGGGACCTACAATGAGCAGTTCTTC
>TRBD2|TRBJ2-7|TRBV7-2|-
CASSSVGGGVSEQYF
TGTGCCAGCAGCTCCGTGGGGGGAGGGGTAAGCGAGCAGTACTTC
>-|TRBJ2-7|TRBV6-5|once
CASSPRTSEQYF
TGTGCCAGCAGTCCTCGGACAAGCGAGCAGTACTTC
>-|TRBJ2-3|TRBV6-1|-
CASSEALAGSTDTQYF
TGTGCCAGCAGTGAAGCGCTGGCGGGTAGCACAGATACGCAGTATTTT
>TRBD2|TRBJ2-7|TRBV9|few
CASSEGVGGARPYEQYF
TGTGCCAGCAGCGAGGGGGTCGGGGGGGCCAGACCCTACGAGCAGTACTTC
>TRBD1|TRBJ2-7|TRBV6-5|-
CASSRQGLTSYEQYF
TGTGCCAGCAGTCGACAGGGGCTCACTTCCTACGAGCAGTACTTC
>-|TRBJ1-5|TRBV4-3|-
CASSQDLGQPQHF
TGCGCCAGCAGCCAAGATCTGGGACAGCCCCAGCATTTT
>-|TRBJ2-7|TRBV18|-
CASSPQGGAASYEQYF
TGTGCCAGCTCACCACAAGGGGGTGCGGCATCCTACGAGCAGTACTTC
>TRBD2|TRBJ2-1|TRBV6-2/TRBV6-3|-
CASSLLAGISSYNEQFF
TGTGCCAGCAGTTTACTAGCGGGTATAAGCTCCTACAATGAGCAGTTCTTC
>TRBD1|TRBJ1-4|TRBV2|-
CASRETGMRGEKLFF
TGTGCCAGCAGGGAGACAGGGATGCGAGGTGAAAAACTGTTTTTT
>TRBD1|TRBJ1-5|TRBV2|-
CASGSGQGINQPQHF
TGTGCCAGCGGGTCGGGACAGGGGATCAATCAGCCCCAGCATTTT
>-|TRBJ2-2|TRBV7-3|-
CASSSGPQTHTGELFF
TGTGCCAGCAGCTCCGGACCACAAACCCACACCGGGGAGCTGTTTTTT
>-|TRBJ1-5|TRBV7-2|-
CASSSPYSNQPQHF
TGTGCCAGCAGCAGTCCGTATAGCAATCAGCCCCAGCATTTT
>-|TRBJ2-3|TRBV3-1/TRBV3-2|-
CASSQYARTIDTQYF
TGTGCCAGCAGCCAATATGCCAGGACTATAGATACGCAGTATTTT
>-|TRBJ1-4|TRBV28|-
CASSNLLFLPRTNEKLFF
TGTGCCAGCAGTAATTTACTTTTCTTACCGCGAACTAATGAAAAACTGTTTTTT
>-|TRBJ1-5|TRBV4-1|-
CASSQDWRQLSVQHF
TGCGCCAGCAGCCAAGATTGGAGACAATTGTCTGTCCAGCATTTT
>-|TRBJ2-7|TRBV9|-
CASSDGVGYEQYF
TGTGCCAGCAGCGATGGGGTCGGATACGAGCAGTACTTC
>TRBD2|TRBJ2-7|TRBV19|-
CASSSPSSGGSYEQYF
TGTGCCAGTAGTTCCCCCTCTAGCGGGGGCTCCTACGAGCAGTACTTC
>-|TRBJ1-2|TRBV11-3|-
CASSSSGNYGYTF
TGTGCCAGCAGCTCTTCGGGGAACTATGGCTACACCTTC
>-|TRBJ2-7|TRBV15|-
CATSRDREGGYEQYF
TGTGCCACCAGCAGAGATAGAGAGGGAGGCTACGAGCAGTACTTC
>-|TRBJ1-2|TRBV7-9|-
CASSLLAGRLGYGYTF
TGTGCCAGCAGCTTATTGGCGGGGCGGTTAGGCTATGGCTACACCTTC
>TRBD1|TRBJ1-2|TRBV19|-
CASRPGTGGSYGYTF
TGTGCCAGTAGACCCGGGACAGGGGGTTCCTATGGCTACACCTTC
>TRBD1|TRBJ2-2|TRBV7-6|-
CASSSIGTANTGELFF
TGTGCCAGCAGCTCCATCGGGACAGCGAACACCGGGGAGCTGTTTTTT
>-|TRBJ2-6|TRBV29-1|-
CSVEGGSAGANVLTF
TGCAGCGTTGAAGGAGGGAGTGCTGGGGCCAACGTCCTGACTTTC
>-|TRBJ2-1|TRBV5-4|-
CASSLGGIANEQFF
TGTGCCAGCAGCTTGGGCGGGATAGCAAATGAGCAGTTCTTC
>-|TRBJ2-6|TRBV24-1|once
CATSRAVMASGANVLTF
TGTGCCACCAGTCGAGCGGTTATGGCCTCTGGGGCCAACGTCCTGACTTTC
>-|TRBJ2-5|TRBV6-5|-
CASGGGRGVQETQYF
TGTGCCAGCGGAGGGGGCAGGGGGGTCCAAGAGACCCAGTACTTC
>-|TRBJ1-2|TRBV15|-
CATSGNLLDVYGYTF
TGTGCCACCAGCGGTAATCTTTTGGACGTCTATGGCTACACCTTC
>-|TRBJ2-7|TRBV27|once
CASSLGGRQFEQYF
TGTGCCAGCAGTTTGGGTGGGAGACAGTTCGAGCAGTACTTC
>TRBD1|TRBJ2-5|TRBV5-4|-
CASSLARDRVRETQYF
TGTGCCAGCAGCCTGGCCCGGGACAGGGTTCGAGAGACCCAGTACTTC
>-|TRBJ2-2|TRBV7-9|-
CASSLGTGELFF
TGTGCCAGCAGTCTCGGGACCGGGGAGCTGTTTTTT
>-|TRBJ2-7|TRBV18|-
CASSPPARGSYEQYF
TGTGCCAGCTCACCACCAGCGCGGGGATCCTACGAGCAGTACTTC
>-|TRBJ2-4|TRBV19|once
CASTQGSLAKNIQYF
TGTGCCAGTACTCAGGGTTCACTAGCCAAAAACATTCAGTACTTC